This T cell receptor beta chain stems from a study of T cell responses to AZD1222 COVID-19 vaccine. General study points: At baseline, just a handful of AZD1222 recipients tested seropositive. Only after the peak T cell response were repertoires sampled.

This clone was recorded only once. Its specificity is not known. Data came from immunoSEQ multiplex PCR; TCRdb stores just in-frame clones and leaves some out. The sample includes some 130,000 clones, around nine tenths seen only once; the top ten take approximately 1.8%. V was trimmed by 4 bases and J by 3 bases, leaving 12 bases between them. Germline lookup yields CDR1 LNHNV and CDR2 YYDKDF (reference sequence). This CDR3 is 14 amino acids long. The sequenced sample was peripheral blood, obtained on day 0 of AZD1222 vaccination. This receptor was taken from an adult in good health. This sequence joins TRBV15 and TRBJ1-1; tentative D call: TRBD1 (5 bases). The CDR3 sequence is CATSIDWGDTEAFF. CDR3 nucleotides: TGTGCCACCAGCATAGATTGGGGGGACACTGAAGCTTTCTTT.